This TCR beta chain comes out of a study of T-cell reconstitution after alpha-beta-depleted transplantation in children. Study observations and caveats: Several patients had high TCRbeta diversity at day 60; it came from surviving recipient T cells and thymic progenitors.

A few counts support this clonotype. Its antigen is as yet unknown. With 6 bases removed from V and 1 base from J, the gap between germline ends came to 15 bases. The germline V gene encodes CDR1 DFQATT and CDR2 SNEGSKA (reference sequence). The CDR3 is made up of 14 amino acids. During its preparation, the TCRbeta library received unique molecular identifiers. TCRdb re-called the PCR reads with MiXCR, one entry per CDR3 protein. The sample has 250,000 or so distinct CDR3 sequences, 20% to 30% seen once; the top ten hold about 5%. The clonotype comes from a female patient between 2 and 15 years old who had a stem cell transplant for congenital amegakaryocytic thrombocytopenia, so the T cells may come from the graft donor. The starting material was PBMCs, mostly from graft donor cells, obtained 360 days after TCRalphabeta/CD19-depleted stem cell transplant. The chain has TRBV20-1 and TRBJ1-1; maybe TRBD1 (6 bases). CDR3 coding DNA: TGCAGTGCCCAAATGGGGGCGGGGAACACTGAAGCTTTCTTT. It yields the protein CSAQMGAGNTEAFF.